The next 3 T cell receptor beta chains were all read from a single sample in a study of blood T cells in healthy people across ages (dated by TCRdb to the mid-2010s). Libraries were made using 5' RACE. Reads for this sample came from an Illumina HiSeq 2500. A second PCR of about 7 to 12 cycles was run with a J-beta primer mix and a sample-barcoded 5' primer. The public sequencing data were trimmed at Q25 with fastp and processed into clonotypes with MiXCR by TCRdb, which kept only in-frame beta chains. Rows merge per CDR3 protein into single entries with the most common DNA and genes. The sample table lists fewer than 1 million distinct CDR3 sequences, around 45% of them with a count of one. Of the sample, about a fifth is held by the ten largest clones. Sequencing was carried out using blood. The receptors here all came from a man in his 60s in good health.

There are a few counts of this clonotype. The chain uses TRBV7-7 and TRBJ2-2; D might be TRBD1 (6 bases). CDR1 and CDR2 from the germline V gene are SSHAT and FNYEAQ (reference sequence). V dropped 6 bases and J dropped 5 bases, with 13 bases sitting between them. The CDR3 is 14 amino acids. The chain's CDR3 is CASSSTGGTGELFF. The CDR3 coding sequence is TGTGCCAGCAGTTCGACAGGTGGGACCGGGGAGCTGTTTTTT.

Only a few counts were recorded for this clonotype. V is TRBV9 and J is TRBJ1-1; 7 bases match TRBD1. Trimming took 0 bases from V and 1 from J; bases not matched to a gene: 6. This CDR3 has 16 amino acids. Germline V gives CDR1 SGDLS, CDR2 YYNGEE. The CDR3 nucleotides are TGTGCCAGCAGCGTAGCTTCGGGACAGTCGAACACTGAAGCTTTCTTT. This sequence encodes CASSVASGQSNTEAFF.

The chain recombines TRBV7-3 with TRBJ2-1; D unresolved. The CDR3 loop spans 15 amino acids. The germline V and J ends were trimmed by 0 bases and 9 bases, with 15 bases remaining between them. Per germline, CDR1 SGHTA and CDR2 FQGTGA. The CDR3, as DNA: TGTGCCAGCAGCTTAACGGGCCCGCTGGATGTTGAGCAGTTCTTC. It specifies CASSLTGPLDVEQFF.